Listed here is a single T cell receptor beta chain. No antigen is known for it. This record belongs to a study of identifying expanded T cells in peripheral blood. V was clipped by 5 bases and J by 7 bases; unmatched bases: 7. The CDR3 extends over 14 amino acids. CDR1 is MNHNY and CDR2 is SVGAGI in the germline V gene (reference sequence). Method: immunoSEQ multiplex PCR; TCRdb's copy keeps in-frame clones and lacks some. The sample includes 95,000 to 100,000 clones, 87% of them seen just once. Study-wide points: Two-week clone count variance significantly increased as total template count grew. Over approximately two and four weeks, about 15 and 19 clones changed, versus approximately 1.2 between replicates.

The rearrangement uses TRBV6-6 and TRBJ2-2; 7 bases fit TRBD1. This receptor was identified in a person aged 18 to 75 in good health. The specimen sequenced was blood. CDR3 residues: CASSATGVDGELFF. As DNA, the CDR3 is TGTGCCAGCAGTGCCACAGGGGTCGACGGGGAGCTGTTTTTT.